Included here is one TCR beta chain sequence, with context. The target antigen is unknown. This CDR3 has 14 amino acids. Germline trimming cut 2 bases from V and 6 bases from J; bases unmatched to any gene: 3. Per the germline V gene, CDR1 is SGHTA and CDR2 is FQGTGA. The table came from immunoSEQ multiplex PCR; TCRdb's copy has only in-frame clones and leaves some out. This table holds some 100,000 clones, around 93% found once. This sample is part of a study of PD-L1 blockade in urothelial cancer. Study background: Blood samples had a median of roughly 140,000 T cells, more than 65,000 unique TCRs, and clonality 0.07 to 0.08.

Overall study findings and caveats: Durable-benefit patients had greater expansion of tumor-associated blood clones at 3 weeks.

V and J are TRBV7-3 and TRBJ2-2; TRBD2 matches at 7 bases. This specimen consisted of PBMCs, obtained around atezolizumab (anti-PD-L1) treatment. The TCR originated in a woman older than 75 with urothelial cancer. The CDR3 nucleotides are TGTGCCAGCAGCTTATCTAGCGGAGCCGGGGAGCTGTTTTTT. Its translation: CASSLSSGAGELFF.